These 19 T cell receptor beta chains came from one sample sequenced in a study of beta chain features in type 1 diabetes (dated by TCRdb to 2017 to 2018). Library preparation was by the immunoSEQ multiplex PCR assay. The entire isolated RNA was reverse transcribed using the High Capacity cDNA Reverse Transcription Kit, and thus expressed TCRB transcripts were sequenced. In TCRdb, the immuneACCESS table is reduced to in-frame sequences with V and J assigned. These tables do not hold every clone; where another copy was compared, an unresolved V gene accounts for under half, and the others remain unexplained. This sample has under 900,000 clones in its table, and about 17% of those were observed once. The ten biggest clones cover about 0.02% of the sample. Sequenced input: naive CD4+ T cells from blood. The cell subset or site label, read with the paper, signifies: true naive CD4+ T cells. Every receptor here comes from a woman aged 18-29 years in good health.

This clone was found a few times. The chain uses TRBV2 and TRBJ2-7; D is uncertain. Germline V gene lookup returns CDR1 SNHLY and CDR2 FYNNEI. With 3 bases removed from V and 6 bases from J, the gap between germline ends came to 15 bases. The CDR3 has 14 amino acids. CDR3 protein: CASSDTMTASEQYF. Here the CDR3 DNA reads TGTGCCAGCAGTGATACTATGACCGCTTCCGAGCAGTACTTC.

This clone has a handful of counts. V is TRBV18 and J is TRBJ2-7, with D maybe TRBD1 (6 bases). The CDR3 has 16 amino acids. From germline, CDR1 is KGHSH and CDR2 LQKENI. V lost 4 bases, J lost 2 bases, and 18 bases lay in between. CDR3 residues: CASSLWAGEPTYEQYF. The DNA for the CDR3 is TGTGCCAGCTCACTCTGGGCAGGGGAACCTACCTACGAGCAGTACTTC.

This sequence joins TRBV10-3 and TRBJ2-5; 9 nucleotides align to TRBD1. From germline, CDR1 is ENHRY and CDR2 SYGVKD. Unmatched junction bases numbered 11, after V lost 10 bases and J lost 5 bases. The CDR3 loop spans 14 amino acids. The CDR3 loop is CATGGTGGFETQYF. CDR3 in DNA: TGTGCCACCGGGGGAACAGGGGGCTTCGAGACCCAGTACTTC.

The V call is TRBV15, the J call TRBJ2-3, with TRBD2 identical over 10 bases. Germline values: CDR1 LNHNV, CDR2 YYDKDF (reference sequence). CDR3 length: 15 amino acids. V lost 3 bases to trimming and J lost 4 bases; unmatched junction nucleotides: 4. The CDR3 nucleotides read TGTGCCACCAGCAGGAGCGGGAGGGGGGCAGATACGCAGTATTTT. Residues: CATSRSGRGADTQYF.

This sequence joins TRBV6-5 and TRBJ1-5; 7 bases match TRBD1. Germline trimming cut 4 bases from V and 6 bases from J; bases unmatched to any gene: 3. CDR3 length: 13 amino acids. Looked up from germline, CDR1 is MNHEY and CDR2 is SVGAGI. Written as DNA, the CDR3 is TGTGCCAGCAGTTCTACAGGGGCTCAGCCCCAGCATTTT. This encodes CASSSTGAQPQHF.

This CDR3 is CSVGTGYYEQYF. DNA for the CDR3: TGCAGCGTCGGGACAGGGTACTACGAGCAGTACTTC. The chain couples TRBV29-1 to TRBJ2-7; the match to TRBD1 covers 9 bases. CDR3 length: 12 residues. The germline gives CDR1 SQVTM, CDR2 ANQGSEA. V shed 6 bases and J 3 bases; nucleotides not matched to a gene: 3.

This clone was observed a few times. J is TRBJ1-4 and V is TRBV6-5; tentatively, D is TRBD1 (6 bases). V was trimmed by 0 bases and J by 8 bases, leaving 10 bases between them. The CDR3 has 14 amino acids. Germline lookup yields CDR1 MNHEY and CDR2 SVGAGI. CDR3 DNA sequence: TGTGCCAGCAGTTACTCGATACAGGGAGAAAAACTGTTTTTT. Translation: CASSYSIQGEKLFF.

This clone has just a few counts. The V call is TRBV11-2, the J call TRBJ2-7; D is ambiguous. V lost 4 bases, J lost 0 bases, and 22 bases lay in between. Germline loops: CDR1 SGHAT, CDR2 FQNNGV. The CDR3 is made up of 18 amino acids. The CDR3 region is CASSSLLIVSKSSYEQYF. The DNA for the CDR3 is TGTGCCAGCAGCTCCCTACTTATTGTGAGCAAGAGCTCCTACGAGCAGTACTTC.

This clone was seen a handful of times. This chain uses TRBV29-1 with TRBJ1-2; D is perhaps TRBD1 (5 bases). V was cut by 7 bases and J by 4 bases, with 19 bases left in between. The CDR3 length is 14 residues. The germline CDR1 and CDR2 sequences are SQVTM and ANQGSEA. This CDR3 is CSAALNSGTYGYTF. In DNA form, the CDR3 reads TGCAGCGCTGCGTTGAATTCGGGGACCTATGGCTACACCTTC.

V gene TRBV7-2 combines with J gene TRBJ2-7; perhaps TRBD1 as D (6 bases). Germline values: CDR1 SGHTA, CDR2 FQGNSA. The V end was cut by 1 base, the J end by 5 bases, with 15 bases between. This CDR3 is 15 amino acids long. CDR3 bases: TGTGCCAGCAGCTTAGGAGGCGTCAGGGGTCACGAGCAGTACTTC. Protein sequence: CASSLGGVRGHEQYF. The full variable domain, in which reference TRBV7-2 and TRBJ2-7 provide the parts outside the CDR3, is GAGVSQSPSNKVTEKGKDVELRCDPISGHTALYWYRQSLGQGLEFLIYFQGNSAPDKSGLPSDRFSAERTGGSVSTLTIQRTQQEDSAVYLCASSLGGVRGHEQYFGPGTRLTVT.

The chain employs TRBV2 and TRBJ1-2, with D perhaps matching TRBD1 (6 bases). V lost 1 base and J lost 1, with 7 bases in between. CDR1 is SNHLY and CDR2 is FYNNEI in the germline V gene. The CDR3 consists of 14 residues. DNA of the CDR3: TGTGCCAGCAGTGAAGGGACAGTTAACTATGGCTACACCTTC. Translation gives CASSEGTVNYGYTF.

This clone has only a few counts. This chain connects TRBV6-5 to TRBJ2-7; the D is unclear. V was pared by 4 bases and J by 2 bases, with 12 bases between. The germline V gene encodes CDR1 MNHEY and CDR2 SVGAGI. CDR3 length: 14 residues. The CDR3 DNA sequence: TGTGCCAGCAGTTCATCCGGGCCTGCCTACGAGCAGTACTTC. As protein: CASSSSGPAYEQYF.

This clone has only a few counts. The CDR3 region is CASSLTDRGPDQYF. The CDR3 region has the DNA TGTGCCAGCAGCTTAACCGACAGGGGGCCGGACCAGTACTTC. The J gene is TRBJ2-5, the V gene TRBV7-9; 10 nucleotides line up with TRBD1. The germline gives CDR1 SEHNR, CDR2 FQNEAQ (reference sequence). V trimming: 2 bases; J trimming: 10 bases; junction bases outside the gene matches: 7. The CDR3 is 14 amino acids. Combining the CDR3 with reference TRBV7-9 and TRBJ2-5 gives the whole variable domain DTGVSQNPRHKITKRGQNVTFRCDPISEHNRLYWYRQTLGQGPEFLTYFQNEAQLEKSRLLSDRFSAERPKGSFSTLEIQRTEQGDSAMYLCASSLTDRGPDQYFGPGTRLLVL.

This sequence joins TRBV7-3 and TRBJ2-7, with 12 bases identical to TRBD1. V lost 5 bases and J lost 9; bases outside the gene matches: 8. The germline gives CDR1 SGHTA, CDR2 FQGTGA. The CDR3 totals 14 residues. CDR3 in amino acids: CASSLAGTGGVQYF. The CDR3 DNA sequence: TGTGCCAGCAGCCTCGCCGGGACAGGGGGCGTGCAGTACTTC. The full variable domain, rest sourced from reference TRBV7-3 and TRBJ2-7, is GAGVSQTPSNKVTEKGKYVELRCDPISGHTALYWYRQSLGQGPEFLIYFQGTGAADDSGLPNDRFFAVRPEGSVSTLKIQRTERGDSAVYLCASSLAGTGGVQYFGPGTRLTVT.

The chain couples TRBV7-9 to TRBJ1-2; D unclear. Germline loops: CDR1 SEHNR, CDR2 FQNEAQ (reference sequence). The V end lost 2 bases, the J end lost 4 bases, and 11 bases lay between the germline ends. The CDR3 is made up of 14 amino acids. CDR3 nucleotide sequence: TGTGCCAGCAGCTTAAACGACGGATTCTATGGCTACACCTTC. Protein product: CASSLNDGFYGYTF.

Only a few counts were recorded for this clone. The chain couples TRBV11-1 to TRBJ2-1; D gene uncertain. CDR3 length equals 13 residues. Trimming removed 4 bases from V and 1 base from J, with 5 bases in between. The V gene's germline CDR1 is SGHAT and CDR2 FQDESV (reference sequence). The CDR3 nucleotides are TGTGCCAGCAGCTCACTATCCTACAATGAGCAGTTCTTC. Encoded protein: CASSSLSYNEQFF.

The chain combines TRBV2 with TRBJ2-7, with D tentatively TRBD1 (5 bases). Trimming removed 2 bases from V and 2 bases from J, with 10 bases in between. From germline, CDR1 is SNHLY and CDR2 FYNNEI. CDR3 length: 14 amino acids. The CDR3 bases are TGTGCCAGCAGTGAACACAGGCCCCCCTACGAGCAGTACTTC. Translated: CASSEHRPPYEQYF.

The gene calls are TRBV5-6 and TRBJ2-7; D is unresolved. CDR1 and CDR2 from the germline V gene are SGHDT and YYEEEE. The V and J ends lost 4 bases and 0 bases respectively, with 11 bases between them. This CDR3 is 14 amino acids long. CDR3 nucleotide sequence: TGTGCCAGCAGCGCTAGAGAATACTCCTACGAGCAGTACTTC. As protein: CASSAREYSYEQYF.

This clone was counted at least ten times. This chain uses TRBV10-3 with TRBJ2-1, with 7 bases identical to TRBD1. Unmatched junction bases numbered 16, after V lost 5 bases and J lost 12 bases. The germline V gene encodes CDR1 ENHRY and CDR2 SYGVKD. The CDR3 loop spans 15 amino acids. In DNA form, the CDR3 reads TGTGCCATCAGTCCCGATCGGGACAGCCGAATTTGGCAGTTCTTC. Translated: CAISPDRDSRIWQFF.